Following are 22 T cell receptor beta chains from one sample sequenced in a study of identical twins. TCRdb recomputed calls from the 5' RACE reads with MiXCR, one row per CDR3 protein. The data show about 890,000 distinct CDR3 sequences, with roughly an eighth seen just once and around 1.6% held by the top ten. Separately, the same data were catalogued under a study of yellow fever vaccine responses in identical twins.

The sample comprised PBMCs. All receptors derive from a woman younger than 30 in good health.

This clonotype was recorded a few times. The J gene is TRBJ2-3, the V gene TRBV4-1; TRBD1 matches 7 bases. V lost 3 bases to trimming and J lost 4 bases; unmatched junction nucleotides: 7. The V gene's germline CDR1 is MGHRA and CDR2 YSYEKL. The CDR3 covers 15 residues. CDR3 sequence (DNA): TGCGCCAGCAGCCAGACAGGGTTGAGGGCAGATACGCAGTATTTT. The encoded protein is CASSQTGLRADTQYF.

The table lists this clonotype with a few counts. This chain joins TRBV4-2 and TRBJ2-5; TRBD2 matches at 7 bases. This CDR3 is built from 15 residues. CDR1 is LGHNA and CDR2 is YNFKEQ in the germline V gene. Trimming at V came to 1 base and at J to 2 bases, leaving 4 bases not matched to a gene. The CDR3 loop reads CASSQARREQETQYF. The CDR3 DNA reads as TGTGCCAGCAGCCAAGCCCGGCGGGAGCAAGAGACCCAGTACTTC.

A few counts support this clonotype. The V and J genes are TRBV5-1 and TRBJ2-6; D is unresolved. This CDR3 spans 14 amino acids. Germline V CDR1 and CDR2: SGHRS, YFSETQ. Trimming cost V 7 bases and J 2 bases, with 10 bases left between them. The CDR3 sequence: CASYRTPGANVLTF. The CDR3 coding sequence is TGCGCCAGCTATAGGACCCCTGGGGCCAACGTCCTGACTTTC. Combining the CDR3 with reference TRBV5-1 and TRBJ2-6 gives the whole variable domain KAGVTQTPRYLIKTRGQQVTLSCSPISGHRSVSWYQQTPGQGLQFLFEYFSETQRNKGNFPGRFSGRQFSNSRSEMNVSTLELGDSALYLCASYRTPGANVLTFGAGSRLTVL.

This clonotype has only a few counts. V and J are TRBV5-6 and TRBJ2-6; D possibly corresponds to TRBD1 (6 bases). The length of the CDR3 is 16 residues. Germline CDR1 is SGHDT and CDR2 is YYEEEE. The ends were cut back, 2 bases at V and 0 bases at J, with 9 bases in the middle. The CDR3 DNA follows: TGTGCCAGCAGCTTACCAGGGGTCTCTGGGGCCAACGTCCTGACTTTC. It is translated as CASSLPGVSGANVLTF.

In this sample, this clonotype turned up many times. The chain combines TRBV20-1 with TRBJ2-2; no clear D gene. V was trimmed by 4 bases and J by 8 bases, leaving 11 bases between them. CDR1 and CDR2 (germline): DFQATT, SNEGSKA (reference sequence). The CDR3 spans 12 residues. DNA of the CDR3: TGCAGTGCTACCGACCGTCTGGGGGAGCTGTTTTTT. Amino acids: CSATDRLGELFF.

The chain couples TRBV28 to TRBJ1-2; D might be TRBD1 (6 bases). Germline assignment: CDR1 MDHEN and CDR2 SYDVKM. The CDR3 consists of 16 residues. V lost 5 bases to trimming and J lost 0 bases, with 16 bases between them. The CDR3 nucleotides read TGTGCCAGCAGTATTCCAGGGGCAGAAGCTAACTATGGCTACACCTTC. Residues: CASSIPGAEANYGYTF.

This clonotype occurred a few times. The V gene is TRBV12-3 or TRBV12-4, the J gene TRBJ2-1; D is possibly TRBD2 (6 bases). The CDR3 contains 15 residues. V lost 5 bases to trimming and J lost 3 bases, with 14 bases between them. Written as DNA, the CDR3 is TGTGCCAGCAGTCCCGATGGGGGGAACTACAATGAGCAGTTCTTC. Its protein product is CASSPDGGNYNEQFF.

This clonotype was picked up many times. This chain uses TRBV6-5 with TRBJ2-2, with D perhaps matching TRBD2 (6 bases). CDR3 length: 15 residues. V shed 6 bases and J shed 4 bases, with 15 bases lying between them. Germline CDR1 reads MNHEY; CDR2 reads SVGAGI. The DNA of the CDR3 is TGTGCCAGCAGCTACGGAGGGGAGGTCACCGGGGAGCTGTTTTTT. It specifies CASSYGGEVTGELFF.

This clonotype was observed a few times. The chain carries TRBV20-1 and TRBJ2-5; the D gene is possibly TRBD2 (5 bases). Germline CDR1 reads DFQATT; CDR2 reads SNEGSKA (reference sequence). Between the trimmed V and J ends, which lost 6 bases and 1 base, there was a span of 15 bases. This CDR3 comprises 14 residues. The CDR3 is CSANYDAGQETQYF. The CDR3 DNA sequence: TGCAGTGCCAACTACGATGCGGGCCAAGAGACCCAGTACTTC.

This clonotype was detected a few times. The chain carries TRBV20-1 and TRBJ2-7; TRBD1 matches at 8 bases. The CDR3 runs to 13 residues. V lost 2 bases, J lost 4 bases, and 4 bases stayed unmatched. The germline CDR1 and CDR2 sequences are DFQATT and SNEGSKA (reference sequence). CDR3 sequence: CSARTRTGYEQYV. The CDR3 DNA reads TGCAGTGCTAGAACCCGGACAGGGTACGAGCAGTACGTC.

This clonotype was seen many times. The chain has TRBV10-2 and TRBJ1-2; D unresolved. Trimming took 0 bases from V and 1 from J, leaving 12 bases between them. This CDR3 comprises 16 residues. Germline V gives CDR1 WSHSY, CDR2 SAAADI. The CDR3 loop reads CASSESRPGYNYGYTF. The CDR3 DNA is TGCGCCAGCAGTGAGTCGAGGCCAGGATATAACTATGGCTACACCTTC.

To note about this clonotype: Sequence at one end of the junction differs from germline and may be a read error. The V call is TRBV12-3 or TRBV12-4, the J call TRBJ1-1, with TRBD1 matching over 9 bases. The CDR3 contains 11 residues. The CDR3: CATGGGGRAFF. The CDR3 DNA sequence: TGCGCTACAGGGGGCGGGGGGAGAGCTTTCTTT.

V gene TRBV6-1 combines with J gene TRBJ2-7; TRBD2 matches 13 bases. CDR3 length equals 15 residues. The V segment lost 5 bases and the J segment 9 bases; nucleotides outside the gene matches: 10. Germline CDR1 is MNHNS and CDR2 is SASEGT. CDR3 DNA sequence: TGTGCCAGCAGTCGGGGGACTAGCGGGACCTTGGGGCAGTACGTC. Protein sequence: CASSRGTSGTLGQYV.

This clonotype was counted a few times. V is TRBV11-2 and J is TRBJ1-2; 8 bases match TRBD1. J lost 6 bases, V lost 8 bases, and 8 bases had no gene match. Germline lookup yields CDR1 SGHAT and CDR2 FQNNGV. The CDR3 covers 13 residues. CDR3 region: CASGNQGAHGYTF. The CDR3 nucleotides are TGTGCCAGCGGGAATCAGGGGGCGCATGGCTACACCTTC.

This clonotype was observed a few times. V usage is TRBV20-1 and J usage is TRBJ1-2; 7 bases agree with TRBD1. CDR1 is DFQATT and CDR2 is SNEGSKA in the germline V gene (reference sequence). This CDR3 has 14 residues. Trimming removed 6 bases from V and 7 bases from J; junction bases left unmatched: 14. CDR3 in amino acids: CSATLDRVRGGYTF. CDR3 coding DNA: TGCAGTGCAACCCTCGACAGGGTACGGGGTGGCTACACCTTC.

The chain uses TRBV18 and TRBJ2-3; D uncertain. V was shortened by 6 bases and J by 6 bases, with 10 bases between the two germline ends. This CDR3 comprises 12 residues. Germline-derived CDR1 and CDR2 are KGHSH and LQKENI. This CDR3 reads CASSQSRDTQYF. In nucleotides, the CDR3 is TGTGCCAGCTCGCAGTCCCGGGATACGCAGTATTTT.

The chain uses TRBV28 and TRBJ2-5; 11 nucleotides match TRBD1. This CDR3 is 15 amino acids long. Germline V lookup: CDR1 MDHEN, CDR2 SYDVKM. The V gene end was trimmed by 8 bases and the J gene end by 6 bases; junction bases not matched to a gene: 11. The CDR3, as DNA: TGTGCCAGCCAAGGACAGGGGGCGCTGTCAAAGACCCAGTACTTC. Translation: CASQGQGALSKTQYF.

Only a few counts were recorded for this clonotype. The chain couples TRBV11-2 to TRBJ2-1, with 14 bases identical to TRBD2. Trimming at V came to 5 bases and at J to 0 bases, leaving 6 bases not matched to a gene. Germline V gene sequence: CDR1 SGHAT, CDR2 FQNNGV. The CDR3 length is 18 residues. The CDR3: CASSPGGTSGSSYNEQFF. The CDR3 bases are TGTGCCAGCAGCCCCGGGGGGACTAGCGGGAGCTCCTACAATGAGCAGTTCTTC.

This chain joins TRBV5-1 and TRBJ1-2; no reliable D call. The germline V gene encodes CDR1 SGHRS and CDR2 YFSETQ. This CDR3 is built from 13 residues. V was pared by 4 bases and J by 5 bases, with 12 bases between. CDR3 residues: CASSASGDYGYTF. The CDR3 bases are TGCGCCAGCAGCGCCAGCGGGGATTATGGCTACACCTTC.

This clonotype was detected only a few times. V is TRBV7-9 and J is TRBJ2-7; 9 bases align to TRBD1. Germline-derived CDR1 and CDR2 are SEHNR and FQNEAQ (reference sequence). This CDR3 region has 13 residues. With V trimmed by 3 bases and J by 5 bases, 2 bases remained unmatched. CDR3 sequence (DNA): TGTGCCAGCAGCTTCGACAGGGGGAACGAGCAGTACTTC. Translated: CASSFDRGNEQYF.

This rearrangement joins TRBV11-2 to TRBJ2-7; TRBD1 matches at 7 bases. V trimming: 2 bases; J trimming: 3 bases; junction bases outside the gene matches: 13. The CDR3 runs 17 residues. In germline, CDR1 is SGHAT, CDR2 FQNNGV. In nucleotides, the CDR3 is TGTGCCAGCAGCTTATATCCCCTTAGGGACAGCAACTACGAGCAGTACGTC. Translating it yields CASSLYPLRDSNYEQYV.

The chain recombines TRBV2 with TRBJ2-1; D may be TRBD2 (6 bases). V lost 0 bases and J lost 8, with 20 bases in between. This CDR3 spans 17 amino acids. Germline loops: CDR1 SNHLY, CDR2 FYNNEI. CDR3 DNA: TGTGCCAGCAGTGAAGCACTCCTTAGCGGCAAGGGGTATGAGCAGTTCTTC. Amino acid sequence: CASSEALLSGKGYEQFF.